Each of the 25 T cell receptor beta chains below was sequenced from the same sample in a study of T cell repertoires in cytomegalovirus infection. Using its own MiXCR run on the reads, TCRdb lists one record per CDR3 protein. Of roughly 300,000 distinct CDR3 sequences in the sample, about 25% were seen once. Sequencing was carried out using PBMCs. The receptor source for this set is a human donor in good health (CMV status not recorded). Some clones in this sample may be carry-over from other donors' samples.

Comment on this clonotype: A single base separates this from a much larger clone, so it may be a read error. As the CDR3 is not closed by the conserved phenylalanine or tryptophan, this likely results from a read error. The CDR3 nucleotides are TGTGCCAGCAGCTTAGCAGGGGCGGCCGGGGAGCTGTTTTTA. It translates to CASSLAGAAGELFL. The chain uses TRBV11-2 and TRBJ2-2, with D perhaps matching TRBD1 (6 bases). Trimming shortened V by 1 base and J by 6 bases, and 9 bases separated the two germline ends. The CDR3 is 14 residues long. CDR1 and CDR2 (germline): SGHAT, FQNNGV.

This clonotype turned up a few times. CDR3 nucleotide sequence: TGTGCCAGTACCCGGACTAGCGGGAGTATGAATGAGCAGTTCTTC. Translation gives CASTRTSGSMNEQFF. The chain uses TRBV19 and TRBJ2-1, with 13 bases that match TRBD2. V trimming: 7 bases; J trimming: 7 bases; junction bases outside the gene matches: 7. Germline V lookup: CDR1 LNHDA, CDR2 SQIVND (reference sequence). The CDR3 totals 15 residues.

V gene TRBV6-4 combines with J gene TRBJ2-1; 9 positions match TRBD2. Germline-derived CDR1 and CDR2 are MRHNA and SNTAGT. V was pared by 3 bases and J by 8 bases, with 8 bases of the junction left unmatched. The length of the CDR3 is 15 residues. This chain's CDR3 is CASSETGGGADEQFF. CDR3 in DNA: TGTGCCAGCAGTGAAACGGGCGGGGGGGCGGATGAGCAGTTCTTC.

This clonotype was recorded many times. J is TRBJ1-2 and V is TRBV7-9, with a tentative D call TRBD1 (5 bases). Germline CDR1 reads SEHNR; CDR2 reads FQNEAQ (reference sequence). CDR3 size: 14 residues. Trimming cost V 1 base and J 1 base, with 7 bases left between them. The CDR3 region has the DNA TGTGCCAGCAGCTTAGGGACAATTAACTATGGCTACACCTTC. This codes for CASSLGTINYGYTF.

The CDR3 coding sequence is TGCAGCATACGACAAGGTGTCGGTGAGCAGTTCTTC. The encoded protein is CSIRQGVGEQFF. This rearrangement joins TRBV29-1 to TRBJ2-1; D gene unclear. Germline V lookup: CDR1 SQVTM, CDR2 ANQGSEA. V was shortened by 8 bases and J by 9 bases, with 17 bases between the two germline ends. The CDR3 runs 12 residues.

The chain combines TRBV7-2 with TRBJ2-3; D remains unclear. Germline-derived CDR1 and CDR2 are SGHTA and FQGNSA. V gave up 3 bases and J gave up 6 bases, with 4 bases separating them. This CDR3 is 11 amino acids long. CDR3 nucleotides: TGTGCCAGCAGCTTTCTCGATACGCAGTATTTT. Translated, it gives CASSFLDTQYF. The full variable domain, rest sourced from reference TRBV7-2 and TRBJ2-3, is GAGVSQSPSNKVTEKGKDVELRCDPISGHTALYWYRQSLGQGLEFLIYFQGNSAPDKSGLPSDRFSAERTGGSVSTLTIQRTQQEDSAVYLCASSFLDTQYFGPGTRLTVL.

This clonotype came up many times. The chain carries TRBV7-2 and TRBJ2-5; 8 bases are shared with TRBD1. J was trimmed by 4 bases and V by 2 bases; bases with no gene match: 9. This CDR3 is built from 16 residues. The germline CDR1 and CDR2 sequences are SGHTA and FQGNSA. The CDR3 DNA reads TGTGCCAGCAGCTTACGAGGACAGGGAAGGGGAGAGACCCAGTACTTC. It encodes CASSLRGQGRGETQYF. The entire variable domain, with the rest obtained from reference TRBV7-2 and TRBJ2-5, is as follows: GAGVSQSPSNKVTEKGKDVELRCDPISGHTALYWYRQSLGQGLEFLIYFQGNSAPDKSGLPSDRFSAERTGGSVSTLTIQRTQQEDSAVYLCASSLRGQGRGETQYFGPGTRLLVL.

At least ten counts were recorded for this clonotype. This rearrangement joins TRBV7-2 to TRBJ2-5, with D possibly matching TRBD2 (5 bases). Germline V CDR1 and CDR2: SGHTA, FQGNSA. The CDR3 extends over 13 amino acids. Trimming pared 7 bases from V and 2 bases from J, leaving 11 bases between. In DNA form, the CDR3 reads TGTGCCAGCATTCATCCGGGACAAGAGACCCAGTACTTC. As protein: CASIHPGQETQYF. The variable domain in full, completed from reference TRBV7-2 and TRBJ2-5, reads GAGVSQSPSNKVTEKGKDVELRCDPISGHTALYWYRQSLGQGLEFLIYFQGNSAPDKSGLPSDRFSAERTGGSVSTLTIQRTQQEDSAVYLCASIHPGQETQYFGPGTRLLVL.

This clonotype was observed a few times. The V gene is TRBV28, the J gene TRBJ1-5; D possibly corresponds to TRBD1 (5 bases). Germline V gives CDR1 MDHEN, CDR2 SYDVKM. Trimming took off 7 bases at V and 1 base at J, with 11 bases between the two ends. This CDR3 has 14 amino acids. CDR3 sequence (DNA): TGTGCCAGCAAAACCGGGGGGAGCAATCAGCCCCAGCATTTT. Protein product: CASKTGGSNQPQHF.

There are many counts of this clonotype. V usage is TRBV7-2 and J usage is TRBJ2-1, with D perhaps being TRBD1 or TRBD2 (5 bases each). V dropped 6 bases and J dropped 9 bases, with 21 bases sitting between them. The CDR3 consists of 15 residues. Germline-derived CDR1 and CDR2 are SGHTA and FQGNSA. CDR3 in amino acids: CASRSIGGPLSEQFF. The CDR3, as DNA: TGTGCCAGCAGGTCAATTGGGGGTCCCTTGAGTGAGCAGTTCTTC.

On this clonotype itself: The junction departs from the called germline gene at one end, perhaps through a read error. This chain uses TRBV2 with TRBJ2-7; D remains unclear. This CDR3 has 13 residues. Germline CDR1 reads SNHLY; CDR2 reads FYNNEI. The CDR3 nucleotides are TGTGCCAGCAGTGAAGTTCGGACGAACGGTCCGCACTTC. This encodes CASSEVRTNGPHF.

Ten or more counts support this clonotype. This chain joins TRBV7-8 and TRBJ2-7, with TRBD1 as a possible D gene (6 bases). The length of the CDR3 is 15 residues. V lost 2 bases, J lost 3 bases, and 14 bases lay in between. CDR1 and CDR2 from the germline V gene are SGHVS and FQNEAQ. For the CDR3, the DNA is TGTGCCAGCAGCTTATACGACAGGCTCCGCTACGAGCAGTACTTC. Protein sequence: CASSLYDRLRYEQYF.

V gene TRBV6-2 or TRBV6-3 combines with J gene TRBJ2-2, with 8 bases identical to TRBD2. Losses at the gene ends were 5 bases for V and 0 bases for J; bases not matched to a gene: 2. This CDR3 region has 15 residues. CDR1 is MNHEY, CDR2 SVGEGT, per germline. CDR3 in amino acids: CASSSSGANTGELFF. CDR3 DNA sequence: TGTGCCAGCAGTAGTAGCGGGGCGAACACCGGGGAGCTGTTTTTT.

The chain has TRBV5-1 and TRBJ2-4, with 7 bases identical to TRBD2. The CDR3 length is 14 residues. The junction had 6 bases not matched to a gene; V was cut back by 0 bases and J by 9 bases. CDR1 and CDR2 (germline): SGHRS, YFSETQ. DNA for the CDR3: TGCGCCAGCAGCTTGGTCCCCGGGGAGGGCATTCAGTACTTC. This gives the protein CASSLVPGEGIQYF. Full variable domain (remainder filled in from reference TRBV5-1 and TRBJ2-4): KAGVTQTPRYLIKTRGQQVTLSCSPISGHRSVSWYQQTPGQGLQFLFEYFSETQRNKGNFPGRFSGRQFSNSRSEMNVSTLELGDSALYLCASSLVPGEGIQYFGAGTRLSVL.

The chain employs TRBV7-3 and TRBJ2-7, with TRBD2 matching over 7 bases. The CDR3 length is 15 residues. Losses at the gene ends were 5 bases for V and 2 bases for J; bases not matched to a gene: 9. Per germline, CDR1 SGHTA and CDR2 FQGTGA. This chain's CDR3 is CASSPGGTNPYEQYF. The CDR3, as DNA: TGTGCCAGCAGCCCCGGGGGGACTAACCCCTACGAGCAGTACTTC.

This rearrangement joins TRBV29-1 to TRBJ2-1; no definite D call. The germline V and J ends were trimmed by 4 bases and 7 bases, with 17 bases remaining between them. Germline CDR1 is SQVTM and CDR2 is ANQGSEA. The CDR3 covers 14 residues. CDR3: CSVAWLAMVNEQFF. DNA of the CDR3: TGCAGCGTTGCTTGGCTGGCAATGGTTAATGAGCAGTTCTTC.

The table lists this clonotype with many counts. The CDR3 nucleotides read TGTGCCAGCAGCCTCGGGACAGGCGTCGGAAACACCATATATTTT. Translating it yields CASSLGTGVGNTIYF. The gene calls are TRBV7-2 and TRBJ1-3; 8 positions match TRBD1. Per germline, CDR1 SGHTA and CDR2 FQGNSA. V trimming: 5 bases; J trimming: 4 bases; junction bases outside the gene matches: 7. CDR3 size: 15 residues. Together with reference TRBV7-2 and TRBJ1-3, the CDR3 gives the full variable domain: GAGVSQSPSNKVTEKGKDVELRCDPISGHTALYWYRQSLGQGLEFLIYFQGNSAPDKSGLPSDRFSAERTGGSVSTLTIQRTQQEDSAVYLCASSLGTGVGNTIYFGEGSWLTVV.

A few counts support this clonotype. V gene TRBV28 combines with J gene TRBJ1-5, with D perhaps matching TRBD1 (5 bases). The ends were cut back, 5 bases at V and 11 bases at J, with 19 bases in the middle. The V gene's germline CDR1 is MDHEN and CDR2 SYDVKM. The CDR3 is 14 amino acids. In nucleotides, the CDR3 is TGTGCCAGCAGTATACCAGGTGGGGGAAAGACCCAGCATTTT. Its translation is CASSIPGGGKTQHF. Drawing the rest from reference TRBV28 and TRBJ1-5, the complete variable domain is DVKVTQSSRYLVKRTGEKVFLECVQDMDHENMFWYRQDPGLGLRLIYFSYDVKMKEKGDIPEGYSVSREKKERFSLILESASTNQTSMYLCASSIPGGGKTQHFGDGTRLSIL.

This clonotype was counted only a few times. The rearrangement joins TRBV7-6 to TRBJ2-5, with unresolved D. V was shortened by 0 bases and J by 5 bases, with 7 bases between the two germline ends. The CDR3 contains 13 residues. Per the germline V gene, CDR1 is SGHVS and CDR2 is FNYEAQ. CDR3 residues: CASSLALVETQYF. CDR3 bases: TGTGCCAGCAGCTTAGCGTTGGTCGAGACCCAGTACTTC.

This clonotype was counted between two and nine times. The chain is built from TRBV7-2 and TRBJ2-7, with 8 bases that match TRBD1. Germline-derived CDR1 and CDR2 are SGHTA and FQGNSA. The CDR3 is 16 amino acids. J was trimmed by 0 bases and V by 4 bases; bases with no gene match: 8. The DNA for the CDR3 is TGTGCCAGCAGCTCCCGAAGGACAGGGAGCTCCTACGAGCAGTACGTC. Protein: CASSSRRTGSSYEQYV.

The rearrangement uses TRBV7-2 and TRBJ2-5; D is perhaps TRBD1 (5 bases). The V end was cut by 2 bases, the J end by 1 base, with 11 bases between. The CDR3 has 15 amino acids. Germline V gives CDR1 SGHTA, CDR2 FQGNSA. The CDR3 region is CASSLIPGPQETQYF. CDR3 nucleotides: TGTGCCAGCAGCTTAATCCCAGGGCCCCAAGAGACCCAGTACTTC.

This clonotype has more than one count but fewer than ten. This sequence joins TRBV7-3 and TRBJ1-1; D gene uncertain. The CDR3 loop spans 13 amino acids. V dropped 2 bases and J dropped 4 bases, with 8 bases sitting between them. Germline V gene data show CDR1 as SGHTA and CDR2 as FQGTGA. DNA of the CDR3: TGTGCCAGCAGCTTACAGATTTCCACTGAAGCTTTCTTT. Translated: CASSLQISTEAFF.

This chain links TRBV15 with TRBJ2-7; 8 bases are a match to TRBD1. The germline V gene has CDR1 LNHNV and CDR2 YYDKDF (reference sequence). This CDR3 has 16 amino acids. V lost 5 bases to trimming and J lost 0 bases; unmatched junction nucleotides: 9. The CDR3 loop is CATSLAPGTGSYEQYF. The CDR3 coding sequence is TGTGCCACCAGCTTAGCCCCCGGGACAGGCTCCTACGAGCAGTACTTC.

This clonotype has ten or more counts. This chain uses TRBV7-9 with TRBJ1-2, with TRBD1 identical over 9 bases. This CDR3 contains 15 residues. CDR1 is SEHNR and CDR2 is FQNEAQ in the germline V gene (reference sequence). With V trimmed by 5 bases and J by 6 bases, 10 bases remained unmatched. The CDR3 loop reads CASSPGQGTENGYTF. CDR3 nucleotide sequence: TGTGCCAGCAGCCCCGGACAGGGGACTGAAAATGGCTACACCTTC.

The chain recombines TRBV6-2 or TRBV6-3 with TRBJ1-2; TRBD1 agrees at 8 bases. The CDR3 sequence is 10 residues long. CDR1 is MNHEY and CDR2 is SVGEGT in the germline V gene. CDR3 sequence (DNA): TGTGCGACAGGGGAAGGAGGCTACACCTTC. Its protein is CATGEGGYTF.